This TCR beta chain was identified during a study of radiotherapy plus CTLA-4 blockade in lung cancer (dated by TCRdb to the late 2010s). About the full investigation: Among the enrolled patients, about 19% had an objective response, and less than 40% reached disease control. General conclusions and limits of the study: TCR clones derived from tumors expanded in peripheral blood after treatment with radiotherapy and ipilimumab. The strongest predictors of response, as reported, were early dynamic changes in blood T cell clones along with a rise in serum interferon-beta after radiation.

Library method: the immunoSEQ multiplex PCR assay. TCRdb mirrors the immuneACCESS table, restricted to in-frame sequences. Some clones are absent from its copies; in checked studies, under half trace to an unresolved V gene, and the reason for the others is unknown. In this sample the table shows about 91,000 clones, approximately 75% of which occur a single time. Around an eighth of the sample is held by the ten biggest clonotypes. Notes on this clone: Its recognized antigen is unknown. No base-level quality is on record; no much larger clone is a single base apart.

The CDR3, cysteine through phenylalanine, is 15 amino acids long. Kept here is only the CDR3 DNA, which spans 45 bases and is read in frame from base 1. CDR1 and CDR2, per the germline V gene (reference sequence), are GTSNPN and SVGIG. V has 2 bases trimmed and J has 3 bases trimmed; junction bases matching no gene number 2. In this study, focal radiation therapy paired with CTLA-4 blockade (ipilimumab) was tested in patients who had chemo-refractory metastatic non-small-cell lung cancer. In this chain, TRBV30 is recombined with TRBJ1-3; 12 central nucleotides agree with TRBD1. Source: peripheral blood, taken from a patient treated with radiotherapy plus ipilimumab. The origin of this receptor is a human donor with non-small cell lung cancer that progressed on radiotherapy plus ipilimumab. Read as DNA, the sequence is TGTGCCTGGAGTCGGGACAGGGGGCTTGGAAACACCATATATTTT. It specifies CAWSRDRGLGNTIYF.